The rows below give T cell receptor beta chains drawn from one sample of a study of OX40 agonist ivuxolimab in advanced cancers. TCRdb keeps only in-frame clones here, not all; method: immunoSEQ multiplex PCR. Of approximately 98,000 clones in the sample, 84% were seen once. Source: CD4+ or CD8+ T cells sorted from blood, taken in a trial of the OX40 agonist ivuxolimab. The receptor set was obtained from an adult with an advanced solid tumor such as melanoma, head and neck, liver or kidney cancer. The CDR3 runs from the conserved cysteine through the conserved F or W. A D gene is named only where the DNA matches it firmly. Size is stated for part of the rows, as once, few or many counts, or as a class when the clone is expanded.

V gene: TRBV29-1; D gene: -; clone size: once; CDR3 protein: CSVENTGELFF
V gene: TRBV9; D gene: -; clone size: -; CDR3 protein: CASSVDVLMNTEAFF
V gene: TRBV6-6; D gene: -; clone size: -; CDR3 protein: CASTSVLAPYNEQFF
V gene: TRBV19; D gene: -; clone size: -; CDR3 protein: CASSTYAGELFF
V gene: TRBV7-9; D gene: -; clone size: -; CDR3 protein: CASSLAGDPGYTF
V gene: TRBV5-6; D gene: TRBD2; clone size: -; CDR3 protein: CASSFGGRAEGQYF
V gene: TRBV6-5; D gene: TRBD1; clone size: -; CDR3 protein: CASGLDRGKTQYF
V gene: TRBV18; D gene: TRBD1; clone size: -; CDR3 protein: CASSPSRDSTDTQYF
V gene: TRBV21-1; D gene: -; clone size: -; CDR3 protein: CASSTVGRTGGAGELFF
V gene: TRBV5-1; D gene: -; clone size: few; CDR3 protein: CASSPEGNTGELFF
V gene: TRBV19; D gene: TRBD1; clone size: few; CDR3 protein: CASSIKDRGGNQPQHF